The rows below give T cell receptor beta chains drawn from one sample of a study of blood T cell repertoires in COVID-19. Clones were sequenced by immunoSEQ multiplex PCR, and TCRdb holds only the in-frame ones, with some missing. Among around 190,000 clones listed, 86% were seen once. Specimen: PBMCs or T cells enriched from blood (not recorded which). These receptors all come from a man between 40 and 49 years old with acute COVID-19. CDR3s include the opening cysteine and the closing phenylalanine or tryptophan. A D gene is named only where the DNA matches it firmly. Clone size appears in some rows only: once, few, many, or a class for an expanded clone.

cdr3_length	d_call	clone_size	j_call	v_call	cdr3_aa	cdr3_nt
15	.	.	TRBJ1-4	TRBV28	CASARAGRINEKLFF	TGTGCCAGCGCCCGGGCAGGGCGGATTAATGAAAAACTGTTTTTT
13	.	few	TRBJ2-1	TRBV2	CASLARQIDEQFF	TGTGCCAGCTTGGCCAGACAAATAGATGAGCAGTTCTTC
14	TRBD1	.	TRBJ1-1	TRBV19	CASSTATGFTEAFF	TGTGCCAGTAGTACCGCGACAGGGTTCACTGAAGCTTTCTTT
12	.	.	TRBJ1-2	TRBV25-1	CASQLGGRGYTF	TGTGCCAGCCAGCTTGGGGGCCGGGGCTACACCTTC
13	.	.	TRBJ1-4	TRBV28	CASTRPYNEKLFF	TGTGCCAGCACCAGGCCTTATAATGAAAAACTGTTTTTT
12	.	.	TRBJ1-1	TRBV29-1	CSVEHRDTEAFF	TGCAGCGTTGAACACAGGGACACTGAAGCTTTCTTT
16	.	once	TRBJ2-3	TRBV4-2	CASSLDSGAERDTQYF	TGTGCCAGCAGCCTAGATAGTGGGGCGGAGAGGGATACGCAGTATTTT
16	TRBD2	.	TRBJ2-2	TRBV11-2	CASSLNREVVTGELFF	TGTGCCAGCAGCTTAAATCGGGAGGTAGTCACCGGGGAGCTGTTTTTT
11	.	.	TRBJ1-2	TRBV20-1	CSAYGGSGYTF	TGCAGTGCTTACGGGGGAAGTGGCTACACCTTC
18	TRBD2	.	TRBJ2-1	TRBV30	CAWSVFPGLAGGKYEQFF	TGTGCCTGGAGTGTATTTCCCGGACTAGCGGGAGGAAAATATGAGCAGTTCTTC
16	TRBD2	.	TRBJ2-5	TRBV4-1	CASSPGGLAEQETQYF	TGCGCCAGCAGCCCTGGAGGCCTAGCGGAGCAAGAGACCCAGTACTTC
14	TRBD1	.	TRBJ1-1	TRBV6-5	CASSYSGQGNTAFF	TGTGCCAGCAGTTACTCCGGACAGGGGAATACAGCTTTCTTT
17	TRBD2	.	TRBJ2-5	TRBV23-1	CASSQASRGSWLETQYF	TGCGCCAGCAGTCAAGCCTCCCGCGGGAGTTGGTTAGAGACCCAGTACTTC
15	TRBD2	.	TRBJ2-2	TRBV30	CAWSRGEAYTGELFF	TGTGCCTGGAGTCGGGGGGAGGCCTACACCGGGGAGCTGTTTTTT
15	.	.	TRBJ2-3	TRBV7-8	CASSFPGGSTDTQYF	TGTGCCAGCAGCTTCCCCGGCGGGAGCACAGATACGCAGTATTTT
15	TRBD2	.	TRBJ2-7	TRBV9	CASSGSSGHSYEQYF	TGTGCCAGCAGCGGATCTAGCGGACACTCCTACGAGCAGTACTTC
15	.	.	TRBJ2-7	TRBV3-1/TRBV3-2	CASSQSPGTSKEQYF	TGTGCCAGCAGCCAATCCCCCGGGACTTCGAAAGAGCAGTACTTC
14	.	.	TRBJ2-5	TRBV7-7	CASSLGPTGETQYF	TGTGCTAGCAGCCTCGGGCCTACAGGGGAGACCCAGTACTTC
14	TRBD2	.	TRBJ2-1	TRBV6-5	CASSSGLAVNEQFF	TGTGCCAGCAGTTCGGGACTAGCGGTCAATGAGCAGTTCTTC
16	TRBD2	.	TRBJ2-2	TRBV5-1	CASSSAGTSGTGELFF	TGCGCCAGTTCGAGCGCCGGGACTAGCGGGACCGGGGAGCTGTTTTTT
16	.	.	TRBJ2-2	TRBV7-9	CASSDGAITVTGELFF	TGTGCCAGCAGCGATGGGGCTATTACGGTCACCGGGGAGCTGTTTTTT
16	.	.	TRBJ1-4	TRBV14	CASSLVYRVSREKLFF	TGTGCCAGCAGCCTTGTTTACAGGGTGTCGAGGGAAAAACTGTTTTTT
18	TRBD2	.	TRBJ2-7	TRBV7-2	CASSLRLKGLAGSNEQYF	TGTGCCAGCAGCTTAAGGCTCAAAGGTCTAGCGGGTTCTAACGAGCAGTACTTC
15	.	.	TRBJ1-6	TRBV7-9	CASSPQGSGNSPLHF	TGTGCCAGCAGCCCCCAGGGAAGTGGTAATTCACCCCTCCACTTT
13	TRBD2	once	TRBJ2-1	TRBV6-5	CASKIAGYNEQFF	TGTGCCAGCAAAATAGCGGGATACAATGAGCAGTTCTTC
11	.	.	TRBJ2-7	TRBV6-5	CASSKRNEQYF	TGTGCCAGCAGCAAGAGAAACGAGCAGTACTTC
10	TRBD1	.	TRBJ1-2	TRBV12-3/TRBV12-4	CASSRGVHTF	TGTGCCAGCAGCAGGGGGGTCCACACCTTC
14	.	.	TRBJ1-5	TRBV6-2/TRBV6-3	CASSLLISNQPQHF	TGTGCCAGCAGTCTCCTTATTAGCAATCAGCCCCAGCATTTT
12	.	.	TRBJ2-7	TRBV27	CASSLPQGEQYF	TGTGCCAGCAGTTTGCCCCAGGGAGAGCAGTACTTC
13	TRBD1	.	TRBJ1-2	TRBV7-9	CASSPTGSRGYTF	TGTGCCAGCAGCCCGACAGGGTCGAGAGGCTACACCTTC
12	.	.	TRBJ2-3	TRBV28	CASSSNTDTQYF	TGTGCCAGCAGTTCAAACACAGATACGCAGTATTTT
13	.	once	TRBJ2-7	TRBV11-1	CASSLGLLYEQYF	TGTGCCAGCAGCTTAGGGCTTCTCTACGAGCAGTACTTC
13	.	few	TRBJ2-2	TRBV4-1	CASSGDITGELFF	TGCGCCAGCAGCGGGGACATCACCGGGGAGCTGTTTTTT
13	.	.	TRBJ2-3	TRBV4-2	CASKASGTDTQYF	TGTGCCAGCAAGGCTAGCGGCACAGATACGCAGTATTTT
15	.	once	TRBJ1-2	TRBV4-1	CASSQVGFPTYGYTF	TGCGCCAGCAGCCAAGTAGGTTTTCCGACTTATGGCTACACCTTC
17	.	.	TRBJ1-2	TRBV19	CASSDSGRVKGNYGYTF	TGTGCCAGTAGCGATTCAGGGAGGGTGAAAGGAAACTATGGCTACACCTTC
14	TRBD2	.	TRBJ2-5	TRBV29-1	CSVRPGLAGGTQYF	TGCAGCGTTCGACCGGGACTAGCGGGAGGGACCCAGTACTTC
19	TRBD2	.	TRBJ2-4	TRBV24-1	CATSLRASGSPMAKNIQYF	TGTGCCACCAGTCTGAGGGCTAGCGGGAGCCCTATGGCCAAAAACATTCAGTACTTC
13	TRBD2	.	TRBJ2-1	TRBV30	CAWGLAAYNEQFF	TGTGCCTGGGGACTAGCGGCCTACAATGAGCAGTTCTTC
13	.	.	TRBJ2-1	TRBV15	CATSRVGGVEQFF	TGTGCCACCAGCAGAGTTGGAGGGGTGGAGCAGTTCTTC
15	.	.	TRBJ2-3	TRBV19	CASSIGSGGTDTQYF	TGTGCCAGTAGTATCGGATCGGGGGGCACAGATACGCAGTATTTT
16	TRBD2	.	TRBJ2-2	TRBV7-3	CASSPGTSGRRGELFF	TGTGCCAGCAGCCCCGGGACTAGCGGGAGAAGGGGGGAGCTGTTTTTT
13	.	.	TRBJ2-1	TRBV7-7	CASSLDSMNEQFF	TGTGCCAGCAGCCTAGACAGTATGAATGAGCAGTTCTTC
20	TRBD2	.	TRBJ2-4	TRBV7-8	CASSGLPGLAGGGAKNIQYF	TGTGCCAGCAGCGGACTTCCCGGACTAGCGGGAGGGGGGGCCAAAAACATTCAGTACTTC
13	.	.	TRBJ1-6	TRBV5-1	CASSLAGFSPLHF	TGCGCCAGCAGCTTGGCGGGGTTTTCACCCCTCCACTTT
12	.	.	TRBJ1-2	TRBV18	CASSPQSRGYTF	TGTGCCAGCTCACCTCAGTCTCGAGGCTACACCTTC
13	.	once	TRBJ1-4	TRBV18	CASSPAPWRGLFF	TGTGCCAGCTCGCCCGCCCCCTGGCGGGGACTGTTTTTT
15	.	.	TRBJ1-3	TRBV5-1	CASSLAGDSGNTIYF	TGCGCCAGCAGCTTGGCAGGGGACTCTGGAAACACCATATATTTT